This T cell receptor (beta chain) was observed in a study of shared clonotypes between healthy human individuals. Regarding the study as a whole: Naive subsets usually exceeded memory subsets in estimated richness. The authors expected sequencing depth to affect clonotype sharing among donors.

A note on this clone: What it binds is not known.

The CDR3 is 15 amino acids. CDR1 and CDR2 (germline): SGHTA, FQGTGA. The ends lost 5 bases at V and 2 bases at J; junction bases unmatched: 2. Measured with immunoSEQ multiplex PCR; TCRdb has only the in-frame clones, and not every one. This sample carries 2 million to 3 million clones, 80% to 95% of them seen once, and the ten largest clones take about 0.38%. This chain uses TRBV7-3 with TRBJ2-3, with 12 bases matching TRBD2. The sequence came from a man aged 18-30 years in good health. Some clones in this sample may be carry-over from other donors' samples. Sequences were obtained from naive CD4+ T cells from PBMCs. The subset was: CD45RA+ positively selected. CDR3 region: CASSRTSGDTDTQYF. In nucleotides, the CDR3 is TGTGCCAGCAGCCGGACTAGCGGGGACACAGATACGCAGTATTTT.